This T cell receptor beta chain was sequenced during a study of blood T cell repertoires in COVID-19. Study in general: PBMCs, B-cell-depleted T cells, or T cells were the source of the cDNA or gDNA that made up the material.

V lost 6 bases and J lost 2; bases outside the gene matches: 6. Germline loops: CDR1 MNHEY, CDR2 SVGAGI. The CDR3 consists of 15 residues. In the authors' methods: Estimated nucleated cell counts came from reference gene primer amplification. Using immunoSEQ multiplex PCR, the repertoire was profiled, and TCRdb retains in-frame clones only, with some absent. V and J calls and clone size are as listed in that table; D and trimming were resolved from the DNA. The sample lists about 36,000 clones; roughly nine tenths were seen once. The sequence was obtained from a human donor in a cohort sampled during active COVID-19. This rearrangement joins TRBV6-5 to TRBJ2-2; 7 nucleotides align to TRBD2. The sequenced material came from peripheral blood. CDR3 sequence reads: CASRRAGVNTGELFF. The CDR3 DNA follows: TGTGCCAGCAGACGGGCGGGAGTTAACACCGGGGAGCTGTTTTTT.